A selection of T cell receptor beta chains follows, all from one sample in a study of regulatory T cells in long-lasting Graves disease. Via MiXCR, TCRdb re-called the multiplex PCR reads, giving one row per CDR3 protein. The sample lists about 540,000 distinct CDR3 sequences; approximately 13% were seen once. These data were also filed under a second study, of T cells in Graves' hyperthyroidism and ophthalmopathy.

Sequencing used peripheral blood mononuclear cells (PBMCs), obtained at new diagnosis, from a patient treated with antithyroid drugs. The receptor set was obtained from a man younger than 40 with Graves disease. The CDR3 runs from the conserved cysteine through the conserved F or W. Fields, in order: D gene, J gene, V gene, clone size, CDR3 protein, CDR3 DNA. A D gene is named only where the DNA matches it firmly. Size is omitted from some rows. Given values are once, few, many or a class for expanded clones.

d_call: TRBD2
j_call: TRBJ2-5
v_call: TRBV20-1
clone_size: -
cdr3_aa: CSRDSGFQETQYF
cdr3_nt: TGCAGCCGAGATAGCGGGTTTCAAGAGACCCAGTACTTC

d_call: TRBD2
j_call: TRBJ2-7
v_call: TRBV11-2
clone_size: -
cdr3_aa: CASSLGTTDEQYF
cdr3_nt: TGTGCCAGCAGCTTGGGGACTACCGACGAGCAGTACTTC

d_call: TRBD2
j_call: TRBJ2-3
v_call: TRBV20-1
clone_size: many
cdr3_aa: CSARLLAGASPDTQYF
cdr3_nt: TGCAGTGCTAGACTCCTAGCGGGAGCAAGCCCAGATACGCAGTATTTT

d_call: TRBD1
j_call: TRBJ1-3
v_call: TRBV11-2
clone_size: few
cdr3_aa: CASSPRDRFGNTIYF
cdr3_nt: TGTGCCAGCAGCCCCCGGGACAGGTTCGGAAACACCATATATTTT

d_call: TRBD1
j_call: TRBJ1-5
v_call: TRBV27
clone_size: -
cdr3_aa: CASSPTPDRGGNQPQHF
cdr3_nt: TGTGCCAGCAGTCCCACCCCGGACAGGGGAGGCAATCAGCCCCAGCATTTT

d_call: -
j_call: TRBJ2-7
v_call: TRBV20-1
clone_size: -
cdr3_aa: CSAPRKGRLEQYF
cdr3_nt: TGCAGTGCTCCTAGGAAGGGGCGGCTCGAGCAGTACTTC

d_call: -
j_call: TRBJ2-1
v_call: TRBV7-9
clone_size: -
cdr3_aa: CASSFGTGTSQSNEQFF
cdr3_nt: TGTGCCAGCAGCTTCGGAACCGGGACCAGTCAGTCAAATGAGCAGTTCTTC

d_call: TRBD1
j_call: TRBJ1-2
v_call: TRBV6-1
clone_size: many
cdr3_aa: CTSNSGTGYGYTF
cdr3_nt: TGTACCAGCAATTCCGGGACAGGATATGGCTACACCTTC

d_call: -
j_call: TRBJ1-4
v_call: TRBV10-2
clone_size: many
cdr3_aa: CASSDSERRKLFF
cdr3_nt: TGCGCCAGCAGTGATTCAGAGAGGCGAAAACTGTTTTTT

d_call: TRBD1
j_call: TRBJ2-1
v_call: TRBV12-3/TRBV12-4
clone_size: many
cdr3_aa: CASLGTGGLDEQFF
cdr3_nt: TGTGCCAGTCTCGGGACAGGTGGTCTCGATGAGCAGTTCTTC

d_call: -
j_call: TRBJ2-4
v_call: TRBV10-2
clone_size: -
cdr3_aa: CASSPRSSGDKNIQYF
cdr3_nt: TGCGCCAGCAGTCCCCGCTCCTCAGGGGACAAAAACATTCAGTACTTC

d_call: -
j_call: TRBJ1-2
v_call: TRBV20-1
clone_size: few
cdr3_aa: CSARDLERSYGYTF
cdr3_nt: TGCAGTGCTAGAGACCTGGAAAGGTCCTATGGCTACACCTTC

d_call: -
j_call: TRBJ2-2
v_call: TRBV29-1
clone_size: many
cdr3_aa: CSFRWETGELFF
cdr3_nt: TGCTCCTTCCGTTGGGAGACCGGGGAGCTGTTTTTT

d_call: -
j_call: TRBJ2-2
v_call: TRBV5-1
clone_size: -
cdr3_aa: CASSTNTGSTGELFF
cdr3_nt: TGCGCCAGCAGCACCAATACCGGTAGCACCGGGGAGCTGTTTTTT

d_call: -
j_call: TRBJ1-1
v_call: TRBV6-5
clone_size: -
cdr3_aa: CASSYGGGDTEAFF
cdr3_nt: TGTGCCAGCAGTTACGGGGGGGGGGACACTGAAGCTTTCTTT

d_call: -
j_call: TRBJ2-4
v_call: TRBV12-5
clone_size: -
cdr3_aa: CASGMDLDDIQYF
cdr3_nt: TGTGCTAGTGGCATGGACTTAGACGATATTCAGTACTTC

d_call: -
j_call: TRBJ1-2
v_call: TRBV13
clone_size: many
cdr3_aa: CASSLVGAQRGYTF
cdr3_nt: TGTGCCAGCAGCTTAGTTGGGGCGCAGCGTGGCTACACCTTC

d_call: TRBD1
j_call: TRBJ1-1
v_call: TRBV18
clone_size: many
cdr3_aa: CASSPRTGVENTEAFF
cdr3_nt: TGTGCCAGCTCACCACGGACAGGGGTCGAGAACACTGAAGCTTTCTTT

d_call: TRBD1
j_call: TRBJ1-5
v_call: TRBV10-3
clone_size: many
cdr3_aa: CAISSGQGHYSNQPQHF
cdr3_nt: TGTGCCATCAGCTCGGGACAGGGACATTATAGCAATCAGCCCCAGCATTTT

d_call: TRBD1
j_call: TRBJ2-5
v_call: TRBV6-2/TRBV6-3
clone_size: -
cdr3_aa: CASRADRGLRETQYF
cdr3_nt: TGTGCCAGCAGGGCCGACAGGGGGCTTCGGGAGACCCAGTACTTC

d_call: -
j_call: TRBJ1-1
v_call: TRBV6-2/TRBV6-3
clone_size: many
cdr3_aa: CASSYIRNTEAFF
cdr3_nt: TGTGCCAGCAGTTATATCAGAAACACTGAAGCTTTCTTT

d_call: -
j_call: TRBJ2-1
v_call: TRBV30
clone_size: many
cdr3_aa: CAWTRGLSLEQFF
cdr3_nt: TGTGCCTGGACCCGGGGGTTAAGTCTCGAGCAGTTCTTC